These T cell receptor beta chains were read from a single sample in a study of cytomegalovirus exposure and HLA in healthy donors. TCRdb keeps only in-frame clones here, not all; method: immunoSEQ multiplex PCR. The top ten clones hold 1.8% of a sample with around 200,000 clones, about 75% of them seen once. Sequencing was carried out using PBMCs. The receptors were sampled from a male donor in good health and CMV-seronegative. Both conserved end residues are part of each CDR3. A D gene is named only where the DNA matches it firmly. The size of a clone is reported for some rows only, either as once, few or many, or as a class for expanded clones.

TRBJ1-1 | . | TRBV5-5 | . | TGTGCCAGCAGTTCCGAAGCGGGTTCTGAAGCTTTCTTT | CASSSEAGSEAFF
TRBJ2-5 | TRBD2 | TRBV6-5 | few | TGTGCCAGCAGTTACCCACTAGCGGGGGGCGAAGAGACCCAGTACTTC | CASSYPLAGGEETQYF
TRBJ2-5 | . | TRBV7-9 | . | TGTGCCAGCAGCCCCACAGTGGTAGAGACCCAGTACTTC | CASSPTVVETQYF
TRBJ1-4 | . | TRBV2 | . | TGTGCCAGCAGGGGGGGACTAGGAGAAAAACTGTTTTTT | CASRGGLGEKLFF
TRBJ1-2 | . | TRBV5-1 | . | TGCGCCAGCAGCTTGGAATCTCCGAACTATGGCTACACCTTC | CASSLESPNYGYTF
TRBJ2-7 | . | TRBV10-1 | . | TGCGCCAGCACTAAGAGGCGGGACGGCCAGCGCGAGCAGTACTTC | CASTKRRDGQREQYF
TRBJ2-1 | TRBD2 | TRBV5-1 | . | TGCGCCAGCAACGATCTAGCGGCCAGCTCCTACAATGAGCAGTTCTTC | CASNDLAASSYNEQFF
TRBJ2-1 | . | TRBV6-5 | . | TGTGCCAGCAGTTACTCGAGGCAGTACAATGAGCAGTTCTTC | CASSYSRQYNEQFF
TRBJ2-7 | . | TRBV27 | . | TGTGCCAGCAGTTTACAGGGCTACGAGCAGTACTTC | CASSLQGYEQYF
TRBJ1-4 | . | TRBV6-5 | . | TGTGCCAGCAGGCCAGCAACTAATGAAAAACTGTTTTTT | CASRPATNEKLFF
TRBJ1-3 | . | TRBV6-5 | once | TGTGCCAGCAGTTACTCGGCAGAATCCTCTGGAAACACCATATATTTT | CASSYSAESSGNTIYF
TRBJ2-3 | TRBD1 | TRBV5-1 | . | TGCGCCAGCAGCCCGGACAGGGGCCACACAGATACGCAGTATTTT | CASSPDRGHTDTQYF
TRBJ2-5 | TRBD1 | TRBV16 | . | TGTGCCAGCAGCCAATCCGGACAGGGGTTAAAAGAGACCCAGTACTTC | CASSQSGQGLKETQYF
TRBJ1-4 | . | TRBV5-1 | . | TGCGCCAGCAGCTTGAGTGCAGCTAATGAAAAACTGTTTTTT | CASSLSAANEKLFF
TRBJ1-2 | TRBD1 | TRBV19 | . | TGTGCCAGTAGTCCTCGTCCGACAGGGAACAGTGGCTACACCTTC | CASSPRPTGNSGYTF
TRBJ1-3 | . | TRBV27 | . | TGTGCCAGCAGTACAGACCCGGGGGGACTATACTCTGGAAACACCATATATTTT | CASSTDPGGLYSGNTIYF
TRBJ2-1 | TRBD2 | TRBV7-3 | . | TGTGCCAGCAGCTCCATAAGGACTAGCGGTTCCTACAATGAGCAGTTCTTC | CASSSIRTSGSYNEQFF
TRBJ2-7 | . | TRBV5-1 | . | TGCGCCAGCAGCCCTGTCCGGGGGACTGGGTACGAGCAGTACTTC | CASSPVRGTGYEQYF
TRBJ2-5 | . | TRBV5-1 | . | TGCGCCAGCAGCTTGGACAGCCAAGAGACCCAGTACTTC | CASSLDSQETQYF